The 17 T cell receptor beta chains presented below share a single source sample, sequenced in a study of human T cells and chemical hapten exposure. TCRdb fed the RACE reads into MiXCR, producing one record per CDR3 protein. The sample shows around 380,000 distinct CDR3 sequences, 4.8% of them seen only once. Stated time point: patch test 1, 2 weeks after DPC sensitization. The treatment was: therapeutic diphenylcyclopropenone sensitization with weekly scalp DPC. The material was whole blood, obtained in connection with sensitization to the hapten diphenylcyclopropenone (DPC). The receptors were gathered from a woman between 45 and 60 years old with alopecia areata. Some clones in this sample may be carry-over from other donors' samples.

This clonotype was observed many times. The CDR3 coding sequence is TGTGCCAGCGCCCCGACAGGGGGCATTGAAGCTTTCTTT. Its protein product is CASAPTGGIEAFF. The V gene is TRBV7-9, the J gene TRBJ1-1; 10 bases match TRBD1. Germline CDR1 SEHNR, CDR2 FQNEAQ (reference sequence). The CDR3 consists of 13 residues. J gave up 7 bases and V 8 bases, and 7 bases lay outside the gene matches.

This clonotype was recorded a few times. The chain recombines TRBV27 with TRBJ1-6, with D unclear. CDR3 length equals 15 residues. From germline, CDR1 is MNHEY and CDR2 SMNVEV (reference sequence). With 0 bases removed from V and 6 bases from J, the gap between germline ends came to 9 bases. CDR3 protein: CASSLSFGLNSPLHF. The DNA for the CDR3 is TGTGCCAGCAGTTTATCCTTCGGGCTTAATTCACCCCTCCACTTT.

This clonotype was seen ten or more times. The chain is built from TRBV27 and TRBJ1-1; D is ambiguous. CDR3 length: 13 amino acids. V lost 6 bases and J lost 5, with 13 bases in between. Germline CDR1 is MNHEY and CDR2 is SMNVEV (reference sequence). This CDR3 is CASRALTGTEAFF. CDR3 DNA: TGTGCCAGCAGGGCCCTGACTGGGACTGAAGCTTTCTTT.

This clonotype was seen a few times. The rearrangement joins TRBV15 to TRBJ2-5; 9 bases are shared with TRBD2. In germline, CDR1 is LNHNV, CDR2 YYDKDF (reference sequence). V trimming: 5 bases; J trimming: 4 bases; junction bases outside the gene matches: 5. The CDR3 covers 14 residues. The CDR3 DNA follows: TGTGCCACCAGCGCGGGAGGGCCGGGAGAGACCCAGTACTTC. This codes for CATSAGGPGETQYF.

This CDR3 reads CASSQDWRTDTQYF. The CDR3, as DNA: TGTGCCAGCAGCCAAGATTGGAGGACAGATACGCAGTATTTT. V is TRBV3-1 and J is TRBJ2-3, with D tentatively TRBD2 (5 bases). The CDR3 length is 14 residues. Per the germline V gene, CDR1 is LGHDT and CDR2 is YNNKEL (reference sequence). V lost 0 bases to trimming and J lost 3 bases, with 7 bases between them.

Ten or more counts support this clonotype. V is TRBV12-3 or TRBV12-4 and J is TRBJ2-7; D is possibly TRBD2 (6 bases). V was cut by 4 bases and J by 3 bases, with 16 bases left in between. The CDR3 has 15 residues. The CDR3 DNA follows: TGTGCCAGCAGTTCGCCGGGACTGGGGCACTACGAGCAGTACTTC. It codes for CASSSPGLGHYEQYF.

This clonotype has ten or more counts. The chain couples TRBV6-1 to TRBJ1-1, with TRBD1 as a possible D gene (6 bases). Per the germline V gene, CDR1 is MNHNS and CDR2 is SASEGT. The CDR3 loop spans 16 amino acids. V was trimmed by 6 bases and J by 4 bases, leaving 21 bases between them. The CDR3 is CASRQGGGFGVTEAFF. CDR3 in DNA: TGTGCCAGCAGACAGGGTGGAGGTTTCGGCGTCACTGAAGCTTTCTTT.

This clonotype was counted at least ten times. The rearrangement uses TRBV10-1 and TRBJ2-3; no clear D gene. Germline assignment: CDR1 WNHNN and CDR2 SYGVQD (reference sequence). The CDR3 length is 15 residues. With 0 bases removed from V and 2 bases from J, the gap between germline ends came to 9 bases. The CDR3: CASSESLGPTDTQYF. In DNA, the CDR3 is TGCGCCAGCAGTGAGTCGTTGGGCCCCACAGATACGCAGTATTTT.

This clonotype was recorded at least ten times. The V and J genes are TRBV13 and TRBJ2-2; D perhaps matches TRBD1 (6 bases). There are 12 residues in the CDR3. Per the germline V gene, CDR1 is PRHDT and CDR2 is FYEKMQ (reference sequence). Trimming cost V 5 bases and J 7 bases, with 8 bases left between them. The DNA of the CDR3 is TGTGCCAGCAGCCGAGGGGGCGGGGAGCTGTTTTTT. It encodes CASSRGGGELFF.

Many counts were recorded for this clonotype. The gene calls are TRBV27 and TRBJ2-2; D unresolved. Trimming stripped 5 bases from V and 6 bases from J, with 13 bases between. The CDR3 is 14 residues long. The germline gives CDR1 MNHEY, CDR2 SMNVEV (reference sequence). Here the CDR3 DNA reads TGTGCCAGCAGTCCCCTGGTTGAGTCCGGGGAGCTGTTTTTT. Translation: CASSPLVESGELFF.

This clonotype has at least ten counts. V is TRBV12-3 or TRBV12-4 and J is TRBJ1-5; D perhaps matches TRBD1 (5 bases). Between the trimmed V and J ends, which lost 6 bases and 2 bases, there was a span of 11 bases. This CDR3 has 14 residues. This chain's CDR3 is CASSLWGGNQPQHF. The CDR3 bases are TGTGCCAGCAGCTTGTGGGGGGGCAATCAGCCCCAGCATTTT.

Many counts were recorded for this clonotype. This CDR3 reads CASSQGRDRGPVYGYTF. As DNA, the CDR3 is TGTGCCAGCAGCCAAGGTAGAGACAGGGGGCCGGTCTATGGCTACACCTTC. The V call is TRBV4-2, the J call TRBJ1-2, with 10 nucleotides matching TRBD1. The CDR3 runs to 17 residues. Looked up from germline, CDR1 is LGHNA and CDR2 is YNFKEQ. Trimming cost V 1 base and J 4 bases; bases outside gene matches: 9.

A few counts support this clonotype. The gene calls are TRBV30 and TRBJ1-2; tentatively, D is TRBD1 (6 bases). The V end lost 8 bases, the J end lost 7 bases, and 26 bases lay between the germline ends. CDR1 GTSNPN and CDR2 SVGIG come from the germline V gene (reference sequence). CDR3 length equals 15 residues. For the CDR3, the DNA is TGTGCCCTGTCATCCGGGACAATGGATATTGGTGGCTACACCTTC. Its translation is CALSSGTMDIGGYTF.

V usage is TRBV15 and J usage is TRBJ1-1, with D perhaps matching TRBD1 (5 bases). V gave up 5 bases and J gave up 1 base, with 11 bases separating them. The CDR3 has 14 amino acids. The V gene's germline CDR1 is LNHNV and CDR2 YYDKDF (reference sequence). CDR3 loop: CATSLMTENTEAFF. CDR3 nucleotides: TGTGCCACCAGCCTTATGACAGAGAACACTGAAGCTTTCTTT.

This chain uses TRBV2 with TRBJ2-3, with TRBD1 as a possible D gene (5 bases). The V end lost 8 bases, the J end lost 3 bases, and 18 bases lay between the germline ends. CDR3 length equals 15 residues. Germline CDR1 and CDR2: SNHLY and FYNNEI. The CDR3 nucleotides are TGTGCCAGCGTACTGACGGACACGACGACAGATACGCAGTATTTT. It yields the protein CASVLTDTTTDTQYF. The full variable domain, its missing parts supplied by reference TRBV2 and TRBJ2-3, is EPEVTQTPSHQVTQMGQEVILRCVPISNHLYFYWYRQILGQKVEFLVSFYNNEISEKSEIFDDQFSVERPDGSNFTLKIRSTKLEDSAMYFCASVLTDTTTDTQYFGPGTRLTVL.

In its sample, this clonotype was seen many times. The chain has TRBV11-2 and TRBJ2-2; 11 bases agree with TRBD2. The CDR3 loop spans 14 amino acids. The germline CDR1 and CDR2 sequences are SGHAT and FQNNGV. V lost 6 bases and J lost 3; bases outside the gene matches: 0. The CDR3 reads CASRLAGDTGELFF. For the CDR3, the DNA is TGTGCCAGCAGACTAGCGGGAGACACCGGGGAGCTGTTTTTT.

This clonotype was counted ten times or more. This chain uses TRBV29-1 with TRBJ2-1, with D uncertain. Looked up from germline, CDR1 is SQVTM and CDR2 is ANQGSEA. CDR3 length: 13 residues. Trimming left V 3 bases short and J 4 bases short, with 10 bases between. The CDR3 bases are TGCAGCGTTGAGCCGGACGGTTACAATGAGCAGTTCTTC. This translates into CSVEPDGYNEQFF.